This is a list of T cell receptor beta chains from one sample in a study of T cell responses to AZD1222 COVID-19 vaccine. Repertoires were generated with immunoSEQ multiplex PCR, while TCRdb's copy carries only in-frame clones and drops some. The data contain around 140,000 clones, around 93% of them seen just once; the ten biggest clones take up under 10%. Sequenced here: peripheral blood, sampled on day 0 of AZD1222 vaccination. The receptors derive from an adult in good health. Both conserved end residues are part of each CDR3. D genes are given only for firm matches. Clone size is stated in some rows and not others, as once, few, many or a class when expanded.

V gene	clone size	J gene	D gene	CDR3 DNA	CDR3 protein
TRBV2	.	TRBJ2-1	.	TGTGCCAGCAGTGAGAGCCAGCCTTTGGTCGATAAGCAGTTCTTC	CASSESQPLVDKQFF
TRBV7-9	.	TRBJ1-1	.	TGTGCCAGCAGCTTAGGGGAACAGGAATGGGGAGCTTTCTTT	CASSLGEQEWGAFF
TRBV27	.	TRBJ2-5	TRBD2	TGTGCCAGCAGTTTTGCACTAGCGGGGGGGAGGCAAGAGACCCAGTACTTC	CASSFALAGGRQETQYF
TRBV11-2	.	TRBJ2-1	TRBD2	TGTGCCAGCAGCTTAGTTAGCGGGTCGGGTTTTAATGAGCAGTTCTTC	CASSLVSGSGFNEQFF
TRBV18	.	TRBJ1-1	.	TGTGCCAGCTCACCACGGCAGAGGAACACTGAAGCTTTCTTT	CASSPRQRNTEAFF
TRBV28	once	TRBJ1-3	.	TGTGCCAGCAGTTCCCTGTCGGCCTCTGGAAACACCATATATTTT	CASSSLSASGNTIYF
TRBV30	once	TRBJ1-3	.	TGTGCCTGGACAGGTTCTGGAAACACCATATATTTT	CAWTGSGNTIYF
TRBV20-1	.	TRBJ1-1	TRBD1	TGCAGTGCTAGAGTGATGGACAGGGCTTTCTTT	CSARVMDRAFF
TRBV5-1	.	TRBJ2-1	TRBD1	TGCGCCAGCAGCCGGGGACAGGTTAGAATTGGGCCCACCAATGAGCAGTTCTTC	CASSRGQVRIGPTNEQFF
TRBV19	.	TRBJ1-1	.	TGTGCCAGTAGTTGGGCCGGTGGGGACACTGAAGCTTTCTTT	CASSWAGGDTEAFF
TRBV7-2	few	TRBJ2-1	TRBD2	TGTGCCACCAACCTAGGGAGACTAGCTGGACGTCAGTTCTTC	CATNLGRLAGRQFF
TRBV11-3	.	TRBJ2-1	.	TGTGCCAGCAGCTTGGGCAGGTCCTCCTACAATGAGCAGTTCTTC	CASSLGRSSYNEQFF
TRBV29-1	.	TRBJ2-1	.	TGCAGCGTTACAGGGAATGAGCAGTTCTTC	CSVTGNEQFF
TRBV28	.	TRBJ2-2	TRBD2	TGTGCCAGCAGTTTAGGTGGCGGGGGGGCCACCGGGGAGCTGTTTTTT	CASSLGGGGATGELFF
TRBV18	.	TRBJ2-7	.	TGTGCCAGCTCACCGCAGGACAGAGGCGAGCAGTACTTC	CASSPQDRGEQYF
TRBV7-3	.	TRBJ1-2	.	TGTGCCAGCAGCTTAATTAGAGGGACTGGCTACACCTTC	CASSLIRGTGYTF
TRBV6-5	.	TRBJ1-1	.	TGTGCCAGCAGCAATACACCCATGAACACTGAAGCTTTCTTT	CASSNTPMNTEAFF
TRBV19	.	TRBJ2-1	TRBD1	TGTGCCAGTAGTCGACGACAGGGAATAGCCTACAATGAGCAGTTCTTC	CASSRRQGIAYNEQFF
TRBV5-1	.	TRBJ2-1	TRBD2	TGCGCCAGCAGCTTGGAACCAGCGGGGGGGCGTAATGAGCAGTTCTTC	CASSLEPAGGRNEQFF
TRBV30	.	TRBJ1-5	.	TGTGCCTGGAGTCTTTCAGGGCACGGACAGCCCCAGCATTTT	CAWSLSGHGQPQHF
TRBV19	.	TRBJ2-7	.	TGTGCCAGTAGTATCGTCTCGGCTGGGAGCTCCTACGAGCAGTACTTC	CASSIVSAGSSYEQYF
TRBV5-4	.	TRBJ1-6	.	TGTGCCAGCAGTTCCAACCGGGGAGTTTCACCCCTCCACTTT	CASSSNRGVSPLHF
TRBV2	.	TRBJ1-1	.	TGTGCCAGCAGTGAAGAAGGATCCCAGAACACTGAAGCTTTCTTT	CASSEEGSQNTEAFF
TRBV3-1/TRBV3-2	once	TRBJ2-1	.	TGTGCCAGCAGCCAAGACCCCCTGAACTCCTACAATGAGCAGTTCTTC	CASSQDPLNSYNEQFF
TRBV29-1	.	TRBJ2-4	.	TGCAGCGTTGGGGGGGGACATTTAGCCAAAAACATTCAGTACTTC	CSVGGGHLAKNIQYF
TRBV27	.	TRBJ2-7	TRBD1	TGTGCCAGCAGTTTAGCGGACAGGTCTTACGAGCAGTACTTC	CASSLADRSYEQYF
TRBV7-2	.	TRBJ1-1	.	TGTGCCAGCAGCTCCATTGGTAGGGAGTACACTGAAGCTTTCTTT	CASSSIGREYTEAFF
TRBV6-4	few	TRBJ2-3	TRBD2	TGTGCCAGCAGTGGCGGGGGGGCCACAGATACGCAGTATTTT	CASSGGGATDTQYF
TRBV2	.	TRBJ2-7	.	TGTGCCAGCAGTGAGGCGGGTCGCCGGGGCGAGCAGTACTTC	CASSEAGRRGEQYF